One and the same sample provided the 20 T cell receptor beta chains below, sequenced in a study of T-cell reconstitution after alpha-beta-depleted transplantation in children. Unique molecular identifiers were built into the TCRbeta library. Via MiXCR, TCRdb re-called the PCR reads, giving one row per CDR3 protein. The sample carries 500,000 or so distinct CDR3 sequences, about 33% recorded once. Here the sequenced sample was PBMCs from the stem cell graft donor, taken from the stem cell graft. Source of these receptors: a human donor who donated a stem cell graft to a child with aplastic anemia.

The CDR3, as DNA: TGTGCCAGTAGTACTCCCCGGGACAGCAAGAACACTGAAGCTTTCTTT. Translated, it gives CASSTPRDSKNTEAFF. V is TRBV19 and J is TRBJ1-1; TRBD1 matches 7 bases. The CDR3 totals 16 residues. The junction had 9 bases not matched to a gene; V was cut back by 4 bases and J by 1 base. Germline V CDR1 and CDR2: LNHDA, SQIVND (reference sequence). Filled out from reference TRBV19 and TRBJ1-1, the complete variable domain reads DGGITQSPKYLFRKEGQNVTLSCEQNLNHDAMYWYRQDPGQGLRLIYYSQIVNDFQKGDIAEGYSVSREKKESFPLTVTSAQKNPTAFYLCASSTPRDSKNTEAFFGQGTRLTVV.

This clonotype was detected only a few times. The CDR3 DNA reads as TGTGCCAGCAGCTTAGGGGGACTAGCGGGGGGGAGGGATACGCAGTATTTT. Its protein is CASSLGGLAGGRDTQYF. This chain uses TRBV7-2 with TRBJ2-3; 16 nucleotides agree with TRBD2. V was pared by 1 base and J by 6 bases, with 4 bases of the junction left unmatched. From germline, CDR1 is SGHTA and CDR2 FQGNSA. There are 17 residues in the CDR3.

There are many counts of this clonotype. The chain combines TRBV24-1 with TRBJ2-3, with D maybe TRBD2 (5 bases). Trimming cost V 4 bases and J 2 bases, with 12 bases left between them. This CDR3 is built from 15 residues. The germline gives CDR1 KGHDR, CDR2 SFDVKD. For the CDR3, the DNA is TGTGCCACCAGTGACCGAGCCCGGGACACAGATACGCAGTATTTT. Translation gives CATSDRARDTDTQYF.

The chain couples TRBV5-1 to TRBJ2-7, with D unclear. With 5 bases removed from V and 1 base from J, the gap between germline ends came to 7 bases. The CDR3 is 12 residues long. Germline CDR1 SGHRS, CDR2 YFSETQ. CDR3 DNA: TGCGCCAGCAGACCGATTTCCTACGAGCAGTACGTC. It codes for CASRPISYEQYV.

V and J are TRBV10-3 and TRBJ1-2; 7 bases agree with TRBD1. After removal of 5 bases from V and 0 bases from J, the junction contained 6 bases not matched to a gene. The CDR3 covers 15 residues. Germline assignment: CDR1 ENHRY and CDR2 SYGVKD. CDR3 amino acids: CAISPTGYSNYGYTF. DNA for the CDR3: TGTGCCATCAGTCCGACAGGGTATTCTAACTATGGCTACACCTTC.

A few counts support this clonotype. This sequence joins TRBV20-1 and TRBJ2-1, with D hard to call. V gave up 0 bases and J gave up 2 bases, with 14 bases separating them. The CDR3 sequence is 16 residues long. Germline assignment: CDR1 DFQATT and CDR2 SNEGSKA (reference sequence). CDR3 in DNA: TGCAGTGCTAGAGACCCCATAAAGCAACCCTACAATGAGCAGTTCTTC. Its protein product is CSARDPIKQPYNEQFF.

This rearrangement joins TRBV28 to TRBJ2-3; D is unclear. The germline V gene encodes CDR1 MDHEN and CDR2 SYDVKM. Trimming stripped 8 bases from V and 2 bases from J, with 11 bases between. CDR3 length equals 13 residues. The CDR3 reads CASGLSFTDTQYF. The CDR3 coding sequence is TGTGCCAGCGGTCTTAGTTTCACAGATACGCAGTATTTT.

The chain uses TRBV5-4 and TRBJ1-4; TRBD1 might be the D (6 bases). V lost 4 bases to trimming and J lost 11 bases, with 15 bases between them. The length of the CDR3 is 13 residues. Germline V CDR1 and CDR2: SGHNT, YYREEE (reference sequence). The CDR3: CASSADSTGKLFF. The DNA for the CDR3 is TGTGCCAGCAGCGCGGACAGCACGGGGAAACTGTTTTTT. Together with reference TRBV5-4 and TRBJ1-4, the CDR3 gives the full variable domain: ETGVTQSPTHLIKTRGQQVTLRCSSQSGHNTVSWYQQALGQGPQFIFQYYREEENGRGNFPPRFSGLQFPNYSSELNVNALELDDSALYLCASSADSTGKLFFGSGTQLSVL.

This sequence joins TRBV6-2 or TRBV6-3 and TRBJ1-5, with TRBD1 as a possible D gene (5 bases). The germline V gene has CDR1 MNHEY and CDR2 SVGEGT. There are 14 residues in the CDR3. Trimming removed 8 bases at V and 9 bases at J, with 20 bases between. DNA for the CDR3: TGTGCCAGCCTCAGGGTGGGCGGAGATGGGCCCCAGCATTTT. Translating gives CASLRVGGDGPQHF.

The V gene is TRBV12-3 or TRBV12-4, the J gene TRBJ1-1; TRBD1 is a possible D gene (6 bases). V lost 4 bases, J lost 0 bases, and 12 bases lay in between. This CDR3 is 15 amino acids long. The DNA of the CDR3 is TGTGCCAGCAGTTATAGAGGACAGATGAACACTGAAGCTTTCTTT. This codes for CASSYRGQMNTEAFF.

The chain joins TRBV7-3 to TRBJ2-1; no firm D call. CDR1 SGHTA and CDR2 FQGTGA come from the germline V gene. The CDR3 length is 15 residues. V lost 5 bases to trimming and J lost 2 bases, with 13 bases between them. The CDR3 loop is CASSPRVMAYNEQFF. CDR3 DNA: TGTGCCAGCAGCCCCCGGGTTATGGCCTACAATGAGCAGTTCTTC.

The chain has TRBV20-1 and TRBJ2-3; 12 bases are a match to TRBD2. The CDR3 spans 15 residues. Losses at the gene ends were 6 bases for V and 11 bases for J; bases not matched to a gene: 15. CDR1 is DFQATT, CDR2 SNEGSKA, per germline (reference sequence). This chain's CDR3 is CSANLAGGPHIRQYF. The CDR3 coding sequence is TGCAGTGCCAATCTAGCGGGAGGGCCCCATATAAGGCAGTATTTT.

This clonotype has only a few counts. This sequence joins TRBV5-1 and TRBJ1-2; 7 bases match TRBD1. The CDR3 length is 16 residues. With 3 bases clipped from V and 0 bases from J, the junction kept 8 bases outside the gene matches. CDR1 is SGHRS, CDR2 YFSETQ, per germline. The CDR3 sequence: CASSYYRGPSNYGYTF. The CDR3 nucleotides are TGCGCCAGCAGCTACTACAGGGGCCCCTCTAACTATGGCTACACCTTC.

The chain recombines TRBV4-3 with TRBJ2-7; D is undetermined. The CDR3 runs to 14 residues. Trimming took off 0 bases at V and 5 bases at J, with 11 bases between the two ends. CDR1 LGHNA and CDR2 YSLEER come from the germline V gene. This CDR3 reads CASSQDFGVDEQYF. CDR3 DNA: TGCGCCAGCAGCCAAGATTTTGGTGTCGACGAGCAGTACTTC.

The genes are TRBV18 and TRBJ2-7; D gene uncertain. V was clipped by 0 bases and J by 3 bases, with 12 bases between them. Germline V gene sequence: CDR1 KGHSH, CDR2 LQKENI. The CDR3 runs 15 residues. For the CDR3, the DNA is TGTGCCAGCTCACCACCGTTCGCCTCAGGCTACGAGCAGTACTTC. Its protein is CASSPPFASGYEQYF. Full variable domain (remainder filled in from reference TRBV18 and TRBJ2-7): NAGVMQNPRHLVRRRGQEARLRCSPMKGHSHVYWYRQLPEEGLKFMVYLQKENIIDESGMPKERFSAEFPKEGPSILRIQQVVRGDSAAYFCASSPPFASGYEQYFGPGTRLTVT.

The V gene is TRBV4-3, the J gene TRBJ2-3; D may be TRBD2 (5 bases). Trimming took off 2 bases at V and 1 base at J, with 10 bases between the two ends. Germline assignment: CDR1 LGHNA and CDR2 YSLEER. The CDR3 spans 15 residues. CDR3 amino acids: CASSQFQRGTDTQYF. CDR3 in DNA: TGCGCCAGCAGCCAATTCCAGAGGGGCACAGATACGCAGTATTTT.

The table lists this clonotype with a few counts. The rearrangement links TRBV12-3 or TRBV12-4 to TRBJ2-2, with D hard to call. This CDR3 contains 14 residues. The V end was cut by 9 bases, the J end by 3 bases, with 14 bases between. CDR3 protein: CASMRARDTGELFF. CDR3 in DNA: TGTGCCAGTATGCGAGCTCGTGACACCGGGGAGCTGTTTTTT.

The chain combines TRBV28 with TRBJ2-7, with TRBD2 as a possible D gene (7 bases). V dropped 6 bases and J dropped 5 bases, with 20 bases sitting between them. This CDR3 region has 15 residues. From germline, CDR1 is MDHEN and CDR2 SYDVKM. CDR3 region: CASSLTRGGSHEQYF. The CDR3 nucleotides read TGTGCCAGCAGCCTGACGAGGGGGGGTTCCCACGAGCAGTACTTC.

This chain connects TRBV29-1 to TRBJ2-5; tentatively, D is TRBD2 (6 bases). V gave up 7 bases and J gave up 4 bases, with 13 bases separating them. The CDR3 runs to 12 residues. Per germline, CDR1 SQVTM and CDR2 ANQGSEA. In nucleotides, the CDR3 is TGCAGCGGTCTCTTGGGAGGAGAGACCCAGTACTTC. Translated: CSGLLGGETQYF.

The chain uses TRBV5-1 and TRBJ2-2, with TRBD1 matching over 7 bases. With V trimmed by 3 bases and J by 7 bases, 6 bases remained unmatched. The CDR3 has 14 residues. Germline values: CDR1 SGHRS, CDR2 YFSETQ. Written as DNA, the CDR3 is TGCGCCAGCAGCTGGGGACAGACGTACGGGGAGCTGTTTTTT. It specifies CASSWGQTYGELFF. The full variable domain, in which reference TRBV5-1 and TRBJ2-2 provide the parts outside the CDR3, is KAGVTQTPRYLIKTRGQQVTLSCSPISGHRSVSWYQQTPGQGLQFLFEYFSETQRNKGNFPGRFSGRQFSNSRSEMNVSTLELGDSALYLCASSWGQTYGELFFGEGSRLTVL.